This T cell receptor (beta chain) originates from a study of shared clonotypes between healthy human individuals. Whole-study results and caveats: Among several donors, roughly 5% of naive CD4 clonotypes were found in common.

CDR1 is SGHTA and CDR2 is FQGNSA in the germline V gene. J gave up 5 bases and V 7 bases, and 12 bases lay outside the gene matches. The CDR3 runs to 16 residues. Assay used: immunoSEQ multiplex PCR; TCRdb lists only in-frame clones, some missing. The table lists 2 million to 3 million clones, around nine tenths of them singletons. Worth noting for this clone: Its antigen remains unidentified.

Sequencing was carried out using naive CD4+ T cells sorted from blood. The sample's subset: CD45RA+ positively selected. This sequence was found in a man aged 18 to 29 in good health. The rearrangement joins TRBV7-2 to TRBJ2-1; TRBD2 matches 9 bases. The CDR3 spells CASTLTKGLANNEQFF. Here the CDR3 DNA reads TGTGCCAGCACCCTTACTAAAGGACTAGCGAACAATGAGCAGTTCTTC.